These 15 T cell receptor beta chains were all obtained from the same sample, sequenced in a study of blood T cell repertoires in COVID-19. Method: immunoSEQ multiplex PCR; TCRdb's copy keeps in-frame clones and lacks some. This table has 250,000 to 300,000 clones, roughly 85% appearing once. Input material: peripheral blood. All receptors derive from a man aged 50 or older with active or convalescent COVID-19.

This sequence joins TRBV6-5 and TRBJ2-7, with 7 bases aligning to TRBD2. CDR3 length equals 14 residues. Trimming cost V 6 bases and J 3 bases; bases outside gene matches: 8. CDR1 and CDR2 from the germline V gene are MNHEY and SVGAGI. The CDR3 sequence: CASRFDGRDYEQYF. DNA for the CDR3: TGTGCCAGCAGGTTCGATGGGAGGGACTACGAGCAGTACTTC.

The chain links TRBV28 to TRBJ2-1, with D perhaps matching TRBD2 (6 bases). Trimming cost V 3 bases and J 5 bases, with 14 bases left between them. Germline V lookup: CDR1 MDHEN, CDR2 SYDVKM. The CDR3 is 15 residues long. The CDR3 sequence: CASSFGGAGDNEQFF. The DNA of the CDR3 is TGTGCCAGCAGTTTCGGCGGGGCCGGAGACAATGAGCAGTTCTTC.

The CDR3 region is CASSLRLANNEQFF. The CDR3 DNA follows: TGTGCCAGCAGCTTGAGACTAGCTAACAATGAGCAGTTCTTC. This rearrangement joins TRBV5-6 to TRBJ2-1; 7 bases agree with TRBD2. The CDR3 sequence is 14 residues long. Germline assignment: CDR1 SGHDT and CDR2 YYEEEE. The trim removed 1 base at V and 5 bases at J, leaving 3 bases unmatched.

The V gene is TRBV6-5, the J gene TRBJ2-1; D is ambiguous. V shed 6 bases and J shed 5 bases, with 11 bases lying between them. CDR1 MNHEY and CDR2 SVGAGI come from the germline V gene. The CDR3 has 13 residues. In nucleotides, the CDR3 is TGTGCCAGCAGCCGAAGCCTAGACAATGAGCAGTTCTTC. It yields the protein CASSRSLDNEQFF.

The J gene is TRBJ2-1, the V gene TRBV25-1; tentatively, D is TRBD2 (5 bases). V was clipped by 6 bases and J by 3 bases, with 6 bases between them. Germline loops: CDR1 MGHDK, CDR2 SYGVNS. The CDR3 extends over 12 amino acids. In DNA form, the CDR3 reads TGTGCCAGCAGCCGGGACTACAATGAGCAGTTCTTC. Its translation: CASSRDYNEQFF.

This chain uses TRBV27 with TRBJ1-2; 8 bases align to TRBD1. This CDR3 region has 15 residues. Trimming took 5 bases from V and 6 from J; bases not matched to a gene: 11. Per germline, CDR1 MNHEY and CDR2 SMNVEV (reference sequence). The CDR3 coding sequence is TGTGCCAGCAGTCCGCGGGACAGGTGGCCCGATGGCTACACCTTC. Its translation is CASSPRDRWPDGYTF.

The V call is TRBV10-3, the J call TRBJ2-7; 8 bases agree with TRBD1. The germline CDR1 and CDR2 sequences are ENHRY and SYGVKD. This CDR3 spans 13 amino acids. Trimming took 5 bases from V and 4 from J; bases not matched to a gene: 4. The CDR3 DNA reads as TGTGCCATCAGTTTTGGGACAGGTTACGAGCAGTACTTC. Translated: CAISFGTGYEQYF.

This clone showed up just a few times. The chain has TRBV19 and TRBJ1-3; a possible D gene is TRBD1 (5 bases). The CDR3 totals 16 residues. Germline V CDR1 and CDR2: LNHDA, SQIVND (reference sequence). V dropped 6 bases and J dropped 1 base, with 16 bases sitting between them. The CDR3 nucleotides are TGTGCCAGTAGCTACAGGAAAGGGGTGTCTGGAAACACCATATATTTT. This encodes CASSYRKGVSGNTIYF.

This chain connects TRBV2 to TRBJ1-5; D is possibly TRBD1 (5 bases). The V gene's germline CDR1 is SNHLY and CDR2 FYNNEI. This CDR3 is 14 amino acids long. V lost 4 bases and J lost 3, with 10 bases in between. CDR3 region: CASSGTRVNQPQHF. The CDR3 region has the DNA TGTGCCAGCAGTGGGACACGGGTCAATCAGCCCCAGCATTTT.

The CDR3 sequence is CASSPTSGSSYNEQFF. As DNA, the CDR3 is TGTGCCAGCAGCCCGACTAGCGGGAGCTCCTACAATGAGCAGTTCTTC. The chain employs TRBV7-6 and TRBJ2-1; 12 bases fit TRBD2. This CDR3 is built from 16 residues. The V gene end was trimmed by 5 bases and the J gene end by 0 bases; junction bases not matched to a gene: 2. Germline CDR1 reads SGHVS; CDR2 reads FNYEAQ.

This clone was recorded once. V gene TRBV27 combines with J gene TRBJ2-1; no definite D call. The V and J ends lost 5 bases and 5 bases respectively, with 4 bases between them. The CDR3 has 11 residues. Looked up from germline, CDR1 is MNHEY and CDR2 is SMNVEV (reference sequence). The CDR3 DNA sequence: TGTGCCAGCAGTCAGAACAATGAGCAGTTCTTC. Translation gives CASSQNNEQFF.

This chain links TRBV5-4 with TRBJ2-1, with 11 positions matching TRBD2. Per germline, CDR1 SGHNT and CDR2 YYREEE (reference sequence). The CDR3 is made up of 14 amino acids. With 6 bases clipped from V and 9 bases from J, the junction kept 8 bases outside the gene matches. The chain's CDR3 is CASTPLAGDLEQFF. The CDR3 region has the DNA TGTGCCAGCACCCCACTAGCGGGAGATCTTGAGCAGTTCTTC.

This chain joins TRBV4-2 and TRBJ2-7; 7 bases fit TRBD2. CDR1 LGHNA and CDR2 YNFKEQ come from the germline V gene. V shed 3 bases, J shed 4 bases, and the junction held 6 bases outside the gene matches. The CDR3 runs to 14 residues. The CDR3 region is CASSQGLTHYEQYF. The DNA for the CDR3 is TGTGCCAGCAGCCAGGGACTAACCCATTACGAGCAGTACTTC.

The V call is TRBV11-2, the J call TRBJ2-1; 7 nucleotides align to TRBD1. Germline V gives CDR1 SGHAT, CDR2 FQNNGV. CDR3 length: 15 residues. Trimming cost V 1 base and J 3 bases; bases outside gene matches: 3. The CDR3 sequence is CASSLGRGFYNEQFF. Written as DNA, the CDR3 is TGTGCCAGCAGCTTAGGCAGGGGGTTCTACAATGAGCAGTTCTTC.

V gene TRBV19 combines with J gene TRBJ2-7; D is perhaps TRBD2 (5 bases). Trimming left V 3 bases short and J 3 bases short, with 15 bases between. The CDR3 runs 15 residues. The germline CDR1 and CDR2 sequences are LNHDA and SQIVND (reference sequence). CDR3 protein: CASSMFPGSNYEQYF. CDR3 in DNA: TGTGCCAGTAGTATGTTTCCTGGGAGTAACTACGAGCAGTACTTC.